Below, 23 T cell receptor beta chains from the same sample are listed, as sequenced in a study of spatial heterogeneity in lung cancer (dated by TCRdb to the late 2010s). The meaning of the sample's time point label: sample taken at primary tumor resection. What the authors observed across the whole study: A correlation was observed between the number of expanded intratumoral alpha and beta TCRs and the tumor nonsynonymous mutation count.

Library method: 5' RACE. This sample was sequenced with a NextSeq 500. The raw public data were reprocessed by TCRdb itself: fastp quality trimming at Q25, MiXCR clonotype calling, in-frame beta chains only. Identical CDR3 protein sequences are pooled into one entry, listed with their most common genes and DNA. In all, the sample holds more than 10,000 distinct CDR3 sequences, and 5.6% of those were seen once. The ten top clones hold roughly 10% of the sample. For these TCRs, the target antigens are not known. Sequences were derived from lung tumor tissue, sampled at surgery. The receptors were sampled from a female donor with early-stage non-small cell lung cancer.

Notes on this clonotype: For a library built for alpha chains, this beta chain is a stray read; little rests on its size. The V call is TRBV6-5, the J call TRBJ2-1, with TRBD2 matching over 8 bases. Germline V lookup: CDR1 MNHEY, CDR2 SVGAGI. V gave up 8 bases and J gave up 4 bases; unmatched junction bases: 13. The CDR3 spans 16 residues. The CDR3: CASCPVPAGGYNEQFF. The CDR3 bases are TGTGCCAGCTGTCCGGTTCCGGCGGGAGGTTACAATGAGCAGTTCTTC.

This clonotype was counted ten times or more. This beta chain is a stray read from a library made for alpha chains; its abundance is not meaningful. V gene TRBV5-1 combines with J gene TRBJ2-6; a weak D match, TRBD1 (5 bases). CDR1 SGHRS and CDR2 YFSETQ come from the germline V gene. Trimming removed 2 bases at V and 0 bases at J, with 15 bases between. The CDR3 contains 18 residues. CDR3 amino acids: CASSFLGRAVSGANVLTF. The DNA for the CDR3 is TGCGCCAGCAGCTTTTTAGGCAGGGCCGTCTCTGGGGCCAACGTCCTGACTTTC.

This clonotype was counted many times. As an off-target read in a library built for alpha chains, this beta chain has a frequency of little significance. CDR3 bases: TGTGCCAGCGGACCGGACACCGCGAACACCGGGGAGCTGTTTTTT. Translated: CASGPDTANTGELFF. The rearrangement joins TRBV27 to TRBJ2-2, with D tentatively TRBD1 (5 bases). V was trimmed by 8 bases and J by 0 bases, leaving 13 bases between them. CDR1 is MNHEY and CDR2 is SMNVEV in the germline V gene (reference sequence). This CDR3 comprises 15 residues.

By proportion, this clonotype is medium-sized. This beta chain is off target for a library built for alpha chains, so its abundance means little. V and J are TRBV7-9 and TRBJ1-5, with a tentative D call TRBD1 (6 bases). Germline V CDR1 and CDR2: SEHNR, FQNEAQ (reference sequence). Trimming took off 1 base at V and 2 bases at J, with 15 bases between the two ends. The CDR3 extends over 17 amino acids. In DNA, the CDR3 is TGTGCCAGCAGCTTAGTGTCCAGCGGGGGCGGCAATCAGCCCCAGCATTTT. It translates to CASSLVSSGGGNQPQHF.

This clonotype was seen many times. This beta chain appears as a stray read in a library generated for alpha chains; its size is not informative. This rearrangement joins TRBV27 to TRBJ1-4, with 7 bases that match TRBD1. The V gene's germline CDR1 is MNHEY and CDR2 SMNVEV (reference sequence). The CDR3 sequence is 15 residues long. Unmatched junction bases numbered 7, after V lost 6 bases and J lost 3 bases. CDR3 region: CASRSYGTANEKLFF. The CDR3 DNA reads as TGTGCCAGCAGGTCTTACGGGACAGCTAATGAAAAACTGTTTTTT. The whole variable domain, remainder taken from reference TRBV27 and TRBJ1-4, is EAQVTQNPRYLITVTGKKLTVTCSQNMNHEYMSWYRQDPGLGLRQIYYSMNVEVTDKGDVPEGYKVSRKEKRNFPLILESPSPNQTSLYFCASRSYGTANEKLFFGSGTQLSVL.

This clonotype was picked up many times. This beta chain is an off-target read within a library intended for alpha chains, so its frequency means little. The rearrangement links TRBV7-2 to TRBJ2-3, with 9 positions matching TRBD1. The germline V gene has CDR1 SGHTA and CDR2 FQGNSA. The CDR3 extends over 15 amino acids. The V segment lost 5 bases and the J segment 6 bases; nucleotides outside the gene matches: 9. The CDR3 here is CASSLEQGAIDTQYF. As DNA, the CDR3 is TGTGCCAGCAGCCTAGAACAGGGGGCCATTGATACGCAGTATTTT.

There are many counts of this clonotype. Little can be read into the size of this beta chain, an off-target read in a library designed for alpha chains. The rearrangement joins TRBV11-2 to TRBJ2-5, with D unresolved. The germline CDR1 and CDR2 sequences are SGHAT and FQNNGV. There are 16 residues in the CDR3. V was cut by 2 bases and J by 1 base, with 14 bases left in between. CDR3 DNA sequence: TGTGCCAGCAGCTTAAGCTCCACGCGCCGCCAAGAGACCCAGTACTTC. Translation: CASSLSSTRRQETQYF.

Relative to its sample, this clonotype is medium-sized. Since it is a stray read in a library aimed at alpha chains, this beta chain has a size that is not meaningful. The rearrangement uses TRBV6-2 or TRBV6-3 and TRBJ2-7, with 7 bases fitting TRBD1. The V and J ends lost 6 bases and 3 bases, in that order; junction bases with no gene match: 11. CDR1 is MNHEY and CDR2 is SVGEGT in the germline V gene. The length of the CDR3 is 15 residues. In DNA, the CDR3 is TGTGCCAGCAGCCCCTCCGGGACAGACCGCTACGAGCAGTACTTC. Its translation is CASSPSGTDRYEQYF.

Many counts were recorded for this clonotype. The junction and the germline gene differ at one end; a read error may be behind it. The library was prepared for alpha chains; this beta chain is a stray read, so its frequency means little. The chain couples TRBV2 to TRBJ1-1; perhaps TRBD1 as D (5 bases). Germline V gives CDR1 SNHLY, CDR2 FYNNEI. The CDR3 has 12 amino acids. CDR3 region: CASSEVWGLGLF. DNA for the CDR3: TGTGCCAGCAGTGAAGTTTGGGGTTTGGGGCTTTTT.

This clonotype was counted many times. The library was prepared for alpha chains; this beta chain is a stray read, so its frequency means little. V usage is TRBV10-2 and J usage is TRBJ2-5; D gene unclear. The CDR3 contains 13 residues. V lost 7 bases and J 1 base, leaving 10 bases between the germline ends. CDR1 is WSHSY, CDR2 SAAADI, per germline. CDR3 protein: CASTRQPQETQYF. In nucleotides, the CDR3 is TGCGCCAGCACTCGCCAGCCCCAAGAGACCCAGTACTTC.

Ten or more counts support this clonotype. This beta chain is an unintended read in a library built for alpha chains; its size means little. This chain connects TRBV7-8 to TRBJ1-3; D is perhaps TRBD1 (5 bases). The ends were cut back, 3 bases at V and 4 bases at J, with 10 bases in the middle. This CDR3 is built from 14 residues. Germline V gives CDR1 SGHVS, CDR2 FQNEAQ. The CDR3 reads CASSFGGSGNTIYF. CDR3 nucleotide sequence: TGTGCCAGCAGCTTTGGGGGGTCCGGAAACACCATATATTTT.

Notes on this clonotype: The library was built for alpha chains, so this beta chain is an off-target read and its size means little. The chain is built from TRBV28 and TRBJ1-1; D might be TRBD1 (6 bases). The length of the CDR3 is 15 residues. Germline values: CDR1 MDHEN, CDR2 SYDVKM. The V end lost 4 bases, the J end lost 6 bases, and 18 bases lay between the germline ends. The CDR3 protein is CASSSPFTGRPEAFF. The CDR3 DNA sequence: TGTGCCAGCAGTTCCCCTTTCACAGGGCGCCCTGAAGCTTTCTTT. Variable domain in full (rest from reference TRBV28 and TRBJ1-1): DVKVTQSSRYLVKRTGEKVFLECVQDMDHENMFWYRQDPGLGLRLIYFSYDVKMKEKGDIPEGYSVSREKKERFSLILESASTNQTSMYLCASSSPFTGRPEAFFGQGTRLTVV.

This clonotype qualifies as medium-sized. This beta chain lies outside the target of a library built for alpha chains; its clone size means little. V usage is TRBV3-1 and J usage is TRBJ2-1, with D perhaps TRBD2 (6 bases). The CDR3 covers 15 residues. Germline V lookup: CDR1 LGHDT, CDR2 YNNKEL (reference sequence). The V and J ends lost 2 bases and 5 bases respectively, with 13 bases between them. CDR3 nucleotides: TGTGCCAGCAGCCAAACTAGCAGAATGAACAATGAGCAGTTCTTC. It translates to CASSQTSRMNNEQFF.

This clonotype is labeled as medium-sized. This beta chain is a stray read from a library made for alpha chains; its abundance is not meaningful. The CDR3 sequence: CASTGHLRHEQYF. The DNA for the CDR3 is TGTGCCAGTACGGGACACCTCCGCCACGAGCAGTACTTC. The V gene is TRBV6-2 or TRBV6-3, the J gene TRBJ2-7, with D possibly TRBD1 on 6 matching bases. In germline, CDR1 is MNHEY, CDR2 SVGEGT. V was clipped by 9 bases and J by 5 bases, with 17 bases between them. The CDR3 is 13 residues long.

This clonotype was seen repeatedly, ten times or more. The library was prepared for alpha chains; this beta chain is a stray read, so its frequency means little. The chain carries TRBV5-5 and TRBJ1-4; TRBD1 matches 8 bases. The CDR3 has 16 residues. After removal of 3 bases from V and 4 bases from J, the junction contained 8 bases not matched to a gene. Germline loops: CDR1 SGHKS, CDR2 YYEKEE (reference sequence). The CDR3 DNA reads as TGTGCCAGCAGCTCGCAACGACAGGGGCTTAATGAAAAACTGTTTTTT. It specifies CASSSQRQGLNEKLFF.

At least ten counts were recorded for this clonotype. This beta chain slipped into a library made for alpha chains as a stray read, so its size is not meaningful. CDR3 in amino acids: CASSLRPNYGYTF. The CDR3 DNA follows: TGTGCCAGCAGCCTAAGACCAAACTATGGCTACACCTTC. J is TRBJ1-2 and V is TRBV7-6; no firm D call. This CDR3 spans 13 amino acids. CDR1 and CDR2 (germline): SGHVS, FNYEAQ. V shed 5 bases and J shed 2 bases, with 9 bases lying between them.

This clonotype was seen a few times. As an off-target read in a library built for alpha chains, this beta chain has a frequency of little significance. The rearrangement links TRBV7-2 to TRBJ2-5; maybe TRBD2 (7 bases). The germline V and J ends were trimmed by 4 bases and 0 bases, with 12 bases remaining between them. Germline V lookup: CDR1 SGHTA, CDR2 FQGNSA. CDR3 length: 15 residues. CDR3 protein: CASSWGGSDQETQYF. The DNA for the CDR3 is TGTGCCAGCAGCTGGGGGGGCTCGGACCAAGAGACCCAGTACTTC.

This clonotype was seen repeatedly, ten times or more. A library made for alpha chains picked up this beta chain off target, so its size means little. The genes are TRBV12-3 or TRBV12-4 and TRBJ1-3; D is unresolved. V was pared by 6 bases and J by 7 bases, with 10 bases between. This CDR3 has 12 residues. CDR3 residues: CASSNYGNTIYF. In DNA form, the CDR3 reads TGTGCCAGCAGCAATTACGGGAACACCATATATTTT.

This clonotype qualifies as medium-sized. The library was prepared for alpha chains; this beta chain is a stray read, so its frequency means little. The genes are TRBV5-1 and TRBJ2-3, with D maybe TRBD2 (6 bases). Between the trimmed V and J ends, which lost 5 bases and 4 bases, there was a span of 11 bases. The CDR3 has 13 amino acids. Germline V CDR1 and CDR2: SGHRS, YFSETQ. The CDR3 protein is CASSAGSPDTQYF. CDR3 nucleotide sequence: TGCGCCAGCAGTGCGGGGTCTCCAGATACGCAGTATTTT.

This clonotype was seen repeatedly, ten times or more. This beta chain turned up in a library designed for alpha chains; as an off-target read, its abundance says little. The V and J genes are TRBV5-8 and TRBJ2-1; no definite D call. With 2 bases removed from V and 8 bases from J, the gap between germline ends came to 11 bases. CDR1 is SGHTS, CDR2 YDEGEE, per germline. CDR3 length: 13 amino acids. The CDR3 here is CASSFREGYEQFF. For the CDR3, the DNA is TGTGCCAGCAGCTTTAGGGAAGGCTATGAGCAGTTCTTC.

This clonotype has a count of ten or more. Since it is a stray read in a library aimed at alpha chains, this beta chain has a size that is not meaningful. The chain combines TRBV5-1 with TRBJ1-2; no clear D. CDR3 length: 11 residues. V lost 7 bases, J lost 5 bases, and 9 bases lay in between. CDR1 is SGHRS and CDR2 is YFSETQ in the germline V gene. The CDR3 DNA is TGCGCCAGCGGCGGGAGTTATGGCTACACCTTC. It encodes CASGGSYGYTF.

This clonotype came up many times. This beta chain is an off-target read within a library intended for alpha chains, so its frequency means little. The chain links TRBV20-1 to TRBJ2-5, with D possibly being TRBD1 (7 bases). The CDR3 runs 14 residues. CDR1 and CDR2 from the germline V gene are DFQATT and SNEGSKA (reference sequence). Trimming took 0 bases from V and 7 from J, leaving 15 bases between them. CDR3 region: CSARDQGGRGTQYF. The DNA for the CDR3 is TGCAGTGCTAGAGATCAGGGGGGTAGGGGGACCCAGTACTTC.

Many counts were recorded for this clonotype. Since the library was made to target alpha chains, this beta chain is a stray read and its abundance is not meaningful. The chain uses TRBV5-1 and TRBJ1-1; 8 bases fit TRBD1. This CDR3 spans 15 amino acids. J was trimmed by 1 base and V by 1 base; bases with no gene match: 3. Germline lookup yields CDR1 SGHRS and CDR2 YFSETQ. The CDR3 loop reads CASSLYDRGNTEAFF. In DNA, the CDR3 is TGCGCCAGCAGCTTGTACGACAGGGGGAACACTGAAGCTTTCTTT.